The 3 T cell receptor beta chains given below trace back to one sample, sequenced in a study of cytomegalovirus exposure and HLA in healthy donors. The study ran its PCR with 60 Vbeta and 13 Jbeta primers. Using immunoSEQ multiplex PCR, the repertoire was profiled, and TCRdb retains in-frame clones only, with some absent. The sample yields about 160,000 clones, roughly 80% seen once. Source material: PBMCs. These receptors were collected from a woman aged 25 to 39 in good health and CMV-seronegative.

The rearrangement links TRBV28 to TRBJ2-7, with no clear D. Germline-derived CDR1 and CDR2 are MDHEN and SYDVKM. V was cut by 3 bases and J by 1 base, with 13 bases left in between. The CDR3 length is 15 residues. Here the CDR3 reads CASSFGPFNSYEQYF. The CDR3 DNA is TGTGCCAGCAGTTTCGGTCCGTTTAATTCCTACGAGCAGTACTTC.

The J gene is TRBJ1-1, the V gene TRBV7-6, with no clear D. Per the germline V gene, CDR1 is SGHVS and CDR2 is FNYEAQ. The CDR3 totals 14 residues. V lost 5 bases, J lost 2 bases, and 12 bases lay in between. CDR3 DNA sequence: TGTGCCAGCAGCCTTTTTCCCCTTAACACTGAAGCTTTCTTT. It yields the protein CASSLFPLNTEAFF.

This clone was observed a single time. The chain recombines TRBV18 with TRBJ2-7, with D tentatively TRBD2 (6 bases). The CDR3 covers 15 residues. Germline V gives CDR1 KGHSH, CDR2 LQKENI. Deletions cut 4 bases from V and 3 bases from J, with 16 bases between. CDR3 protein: CASSLVREVGYEQYF. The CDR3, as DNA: TGTGCCAGCTCACTGGTCAGGGAGGTAGGCTACGAGCAGTACTTC.